Listed below are T cell receptor beta chains from one sample, sequenced in a study of blood T cells in healthy people across ages. TCRdb ran MiXCR on the 5' RACE reads and lists one entry per CDR3 protein. The sample has 1 million to 1.2 million distinct CDR3 sequences, more than 30% seen once. Material: blood. The receptors derive from a man aged 18-30 years in good health. Each CDR3 is given with its conserved first and last residue. The order of the fields is D gene, J gene, clone size, V gene, CDR3 protein, CDR3 DNA. A D gene is named only where the DNA matches it firmly. Size tells how often a clone was seen (once, few, many) or the class of an expanded clone, and some rows leave it out.

d_call: NA; j_call: TRBJ1-3; clone_size: NA; v_call: TRBV25-1; cdr3_aa: CASSEAGSGNTIYF; cdr3_nt: TGTGCCAGCAGTGAGGCGGGGAGTGGAAACACCATATATTTT
d_call: TRBD2; j_call: TRBJ2-3; clone_size: NA; v_call: TRBV5-1; cdr3_aa: CASSLGRTSDPDTQYF; cdr3_nt: TGCGCCAGCAGCTTGGGCCGGACTAGCGATCCAGATACGCAGTATTTT
d_call: TRBD1; j_call: TRBJ2-5; clone_size: few; v_call: TRBV28; cdr3_aa: CASSLPTGGLETQYF; cdr3_nt: TGTGCCAGCAGTTTACCCACAGGGGGTCTAGAGACCCAGTACTTC
d_call: TRBD2; j_call: TRBJ2-1; clone_size: few; v_call: TRBV7-9; cdr3_aa: CASSFPLGTSAYNEQFF; cdr3_nt: TGTGCCAGCAGCTTCCCACTCGGGACTAGCGCATACAATGAGCAGTTCTTC
d_call: NA; j_call: TRBJ1-2; clone_size: NA; v_call: TRBV4-3; cdr3_aa: CASSHELNYGYTF; cdr3_nt: TGCGCCAGCAGCCACGAGCTAAACTATGGCTACACCTTC
d_call: TRBD1; j_call: TRBJ1-4; clone_size: few; v_call: TRBV7-8; cdr3_aa: CASSLAGQVAGKLFF; cdr3_nt: TGTGCCAGCAGCTTAGCGGGACAGGTCGCGGGAAAACTGTTTTTT
d_call: NA; j_call: TRBJ1-2; clone_size: NA; v_call: TRBV5-5; cdr3_aa: CASSAGENYGYTF; cdr3_nt: TGTGCCAGCAGCGCCGGGGAAAACTATGGCTACACCTTC
d_call: NA; j_call: TRBJ2-2; clone_size: NA; v_call: TRBV6-6; cdr3_aa: CASSYPVGGRDTGELFF; cdr3_nt: TGTGCCAGCAGTTACCCAGTCGGGGGTCGGGACACCGGGGAGCTGTTTTTT
d_call: TRBD1; j_call: TRBJ2-7; clone_size: many; v_call: TRBV29-1; cdr3_aa: CSVEGTGDEQYF; cdr3_nt: TGCAGCGTTGAAGGGACAGGGGACGAGCAGTACTTC
d_call: NA; j_call: TRBJ1-4; clone_size: NA; v_call: TRBV7-2; cdr3_aa: CASSFTRGEKLFF; cdr3_nt: TGTGCCAGCAGCTTTACGCGGGGTGAAAAACTGTTTTTT
d_call: TRBD1; j_call: TRBJ1-2; clone_size: NA; v_call: TRBV27; cdr3_aa: CASSVSDRDGYTF; cdr3_nt: TGTGCCAGCAGTGTCTCGGACAGGGACGGCTACACCTTC
d_call: NA; j_call: TRBJ1-2; clone_size: NA; v_call: TRBV4-3; cdr3_aa: CAGSQDRGDSYGYTF; cdr3_nt: TGCGCCGGCAGCCAAGATCGGGGTGACAGCTATGGCTACACCTTC
d_call: NA; j_call: TRBJ1-6; clone_size: few; v_call: TRBV20-1; cdr3_aa: CSATAETTPNSPLHF; cdr3_nt: TGCAGTGCCACAGCGGAGACCACTCCTAATTCACCCCTCCACTTT
d_call: NA; j_call: TRBJ1-1; clone_size: NA; v_call: TRBV12-3/TRBV12-4; cdr3_aa: CASRLRAGLEAFF; cdr3_nt: TGTGCCAGCAGGTTAAGGGCAGGGCTTGAAGCTTTCTTT
d_call: NA; j_call: TRBJ2-2; clone_size: few; v_call: TRBV4-3; cdr3_aa: CASSQEYNTGELFF; cdr3_nt: TGCGCCAGCAGCCAAGAGTACAACACCGGGGAGCTGTTTTTT
d_call: TRBD1; j_call: TRBJ1-1; clone_size: NA; v_call: TRBV25-1; cdr3_aa: CASIRQGGTEAFF; cdr3_nt: TGTGCCAGTATTAGACAGGGTGGCACTGAAGCTTTCTTT
d_call: TRBD1; j_call: TRBJ1-5; clone_size: few; v_call: TRBV27; cdr3_aa: CASSLSTGRDQPQHF; cdr3_nt: TGTGCCAGCAGTTTATCGACAGGGAGGGATCAGCCCCAGCATTTT